The clone carrying this T cell receptor (beta chain) was recorded once. The data are from a study of blood T cell repertoires in COVID-19. The method was immunoSEQ multiplex PCR; TCRdb's version includes in-frame clones alone and lacks a portion of them. The repertoire holds around 300,000 clones, with around 90% as singletons. The CDR3 extends over 16 amino acids. Trimming left V 4 bases short and J 3 bases short, with 17 bases between. Germline CDR1 reads MNHEY; CDR2 reads SMNVEV (reference sequence). This receptor was obtained from a woman aged 45 to 65 who had recovered from COVID-19. The rearrangement uses TRBV27 and TRBJ2-3, with D perhaps TRBD2 (5 bases). Sequenced material: PBMCs or T cells enriched from blood (not recorded which). CDR3 sequence: CASSSARGSTTDTQYF. DNA for the CDR3: TGTGCCAGCAGTTCCGCAAGAGGGAGTACAACAGATACGCAGTATTTT.